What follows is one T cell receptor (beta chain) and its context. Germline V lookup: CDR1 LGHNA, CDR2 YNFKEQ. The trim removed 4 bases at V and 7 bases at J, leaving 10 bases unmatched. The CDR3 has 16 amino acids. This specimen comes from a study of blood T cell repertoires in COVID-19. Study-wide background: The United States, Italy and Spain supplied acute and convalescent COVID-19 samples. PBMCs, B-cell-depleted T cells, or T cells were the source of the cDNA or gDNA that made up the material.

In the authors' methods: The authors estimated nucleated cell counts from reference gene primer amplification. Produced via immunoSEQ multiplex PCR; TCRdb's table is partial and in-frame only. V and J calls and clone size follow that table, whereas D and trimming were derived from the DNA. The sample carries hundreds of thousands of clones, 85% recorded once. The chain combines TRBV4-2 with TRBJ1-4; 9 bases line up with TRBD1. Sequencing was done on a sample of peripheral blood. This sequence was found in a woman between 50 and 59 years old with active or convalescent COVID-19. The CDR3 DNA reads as TGTGCCAGCAGCCGCCAAATACAGGGGGCAGTTGAAAAACTGTTTTTT. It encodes CASSRQIQGAVEKLFF.